What follows are 23 T cell receptor beta chains derived from one specimen sequenced in a study of T cell changes during pregnancy in multiple sclerosis. TCRdb's table, derived via immunoSEQ multiplex PCR, lists solely in-frame clones and lacks some. The table lists around 100,000 clones, about nine tenths of them singletons, with less than 2% in the top ten. Sequencing used peripheral blood, obtained after pregnancy. These receptors all come from a female donor with multiple sclerosis, enrolled in a pregnancy study.

This chain links TRBV6-4 with TRBJ2-7, with 13 bases lining up with TRBD2. CDR1 MRHNA and CDR2 SNTAGT come from the germline V gene. This CDR3 has 16 residues. J gave up 6 bases and V 3 bases, and 8 bases lay outside the gene matches. The CDR3 nucleotides are TGTGCCAGCAGTGAATCCGGGACTAGCGGGATGGGCGAGCAGTACTTC. Protein sequence: CASSESGTSGMGEQYF.

The CDR3 DNA follows: TGTGCCAGCAGCTTGCGGGAAGGTGTTGAAAAACTGTTTTTT. Translating gives CASSLREGVEKLFF. This chain connects TRBV7-8 to TRBJ1-4; D gene unclear. There are 14 residues in the CDR3. Trimming took off 3 bases at V and 7 bases at J, with 12 bases between the two ends. CDR1 and CDR2 from the germline V gene are SGHVS and FQNEAQ.

The CDR3 sequence is CASSEGLAGGPTGELFF. The CDR3 coding sequence is TGTGCCAGCAGTGAAGGGCTAGCGGGAGGGCCGACCGGGGAGCTGTTTTTT. This chain joins TRBV6-4 and TRBJ2-2, with 12 bases identical to TRBD2. The germline CDR1 and CDR2 sequences are MRHNA and SNTAGT. This CDR3 contains 17 residues. The J segment lost 5 bases and the V segment lost 3 bases, leaving 7 bases of the junction unmatched.

The chain has TRBV30 and TRBJ1-6; TRBD1 is a possible D gene (5 bases). The V gene's germline CDR1 is GTSNPN and CDR2 SVGIG (reference sequence). Trimming left V 0 bases short and J 7 bases short, with 10 bases between. The CDR3 loop spans 14 amino acids. DNA for the CDR3: TGTGCCTGGAGTGTAGGACCAGGGAATTCACCCCTCCACTTT. It specifies CAWSVGPGNSPLHF. Full variable domain (missing parts from reference TRBV30 and TRBJ1-6): SQTIHQWPATLVQPVGSPLSLECTVEGTSNPNLYWYRQAAGRGLQLLFYSVGIGQISSEVPQNLSASRPQDRQFILSSKKLLLSDSGFYLCAWSVGPGNSPLHFGNGTRLTVT.

A single count supports this clone. The chain combines TRBV19 with TRBJ1-1; unclear D gene. V was cut by 1 base and J by 6 bases, with 18 bases left in between. The V gene's germline CDR1 is LNHDA and CDR2 SQIVND (reference sequence). The CDR3 sequence is 16 residues long. The CDR3 nucleotides read TGTGCCAGTAGTATAGGCCGACTTGGTTGGGTGGCTGAAGCTTTCTTT. Its translation: CASSIGRLGWVAEAFF. The full variable domain, its missing parts supplied by reference TRBV19 and TRBJ1-1, is DGGITQSPKYLFRKEGQNVTLSCEQNLNHDAMYWYRQDPGQGLRLIYYSQIVNDFQKGDIAEGYSVSREKKESFPLTVTSAQKNPTAFYLCASSIGRLGWVAEAFFGQGTRLTVV.

About this clone itself: An end of the junction differs from the germline gene, which may be a read error. The CDR3 is CASSQKTGVF. The CDR3 DNA follows: TGTGCCAGCAGTCAAAAGACAGGGGTCTTC. This chain connects TRBV2 to TRBJ2-1; 8 nucleotides align to TRBD1. The CDR3 runs to 10 residues. Germline-derived CDR1 and CDR2 are SNHLY and FYNNEI.

J is TRBJ1-2 and V is TRBV6-1; 11 bases agree with TRBD1. Germline V gene data show CDR1 as MNHNS and CDR2 as SASEGT. The CDR3 spans 15 residues. The trim removed 2 bases at V and 6 bases at J, leaving 5 bases unmatched. The DNA for the CDR3 is TGTGCCAGCAGTGAAATTGGGACAGGGGGTCATGGCTACACCTTC. It yields the protein CASSEIGTGGHGYTF.

V usage is TRBV6-5 and J usage is TRBJ2-7; tentative D call: TRBD2 (6 bases). V lost 4 bases, J lost 6 bases, and 10 bases lay in between. Germline CDR1 MNHEY, CDR2 SVGAGI. CDR3 length: 12 amino acids. Here the CDR3 reads CASSFGGGEQYF. The DNA of the CDR3 is TGTGCCAGCAGTTTCGGGGGTGGCGAGCAGTACTTC.

In this sample, this clone turned up a few times. V and J are TRBV9 and TRBJ2-3; TRBD2 agrees at 10 bases. The CDR3 is made up of 17 amino acids. Trimming cost V 3 bases and J 4 bases; bases outside gene matches: 11. CDR1 and CDR2 (germline): SGDLS, YYNGEE. The CDR3, as DNA: TGTGCCAGCAGCGGAGCTAGCGGGAGTATTGGTCCAGATACGCAGTATTTT. Residues: CASSGASGSIGPDTQYF.

The V and J genes are TRBV28 and TRBJ2-7, with 11 bases identical to TRBD2. Germline values: CDR1 MDHEN, CDR2 SYDVKM. This CDR3 is built from 15 residues. V lost 6 bases and J lost 6; bases outside the gene matches: 10. Here the CDR3 DNA reads TGTGCCAGCAGCCGATTACTAGCGGGAGTAGGCGAGCAGTACTTC. It codes for CASSRLLAGVGEQYF.

The chain joins TRBV6-1 to TRBJ1-5; weak D call: TRBD1 (5 bases). Germline V gene data show CDR1 as MNHNS and CDR2 as SASEGT. The CDR3 runs 13 residues. With 7 bases removed from V and 3 bases from J, the gap between germline ends came to 10 bases. The CDR3 loop reads CASTGAVNQPQHF. Written as DNA, the CDR3 is TGTGCCAGCACTGGGGCCGTCAATCAGCCCCAGCATTTT.

V and J are TRBV4-3 and TRBJ1-4; D remains ambiguous. This CDR3 region has 15 residues. Trimming took off 0 bases at V and 8 bases at J, with 13 bases between the two ends. Germline V lookup: CDR1 LGHNA, CDR2 YSLEER. CDR3 nucleotide sequence: TGCGCCAGCAGCCAAGATTTGGCCCGGGGAGAAAAACTGTTTTTT. It translates to CASSQDLARGEKLFF.

This clone was picked up one time. The J gene is TRBJ2-1, the V gene TRBV5-1, with 8 nucleotides matching TRBD2. The CDR3 loop spans 15 amino acids. Trimming took 2 bases from V and 3 from J; bases not matched to a gene: 4. CDR1 SGHRS and CDR2 YFSETQ come from the germline V gene. The CDR3 loop is CASSLLTSDYNEQFF. The CDR3 coding sequence is TGCGCCAGCAGCTTATTGACTAGCGACTACAATGAGCAGTTCTTC.

This chain connects TRBV30 to TRBJ1-3; D remains unclear. The CDR3 contains 13 residues. V shed 3 bases and J shed 2 bases, with 8 bases lying between them. CDR1 GTSNPN and CDR2 SVGIG come from the germline V gene (reference sequence). The CDR3 is CAWSVGAGNTIYF. The DNA for the CDR3 is TGTGCCTGGAGCGTCGGGGCTGGAAACACCATATATTTT.

The J gene is TRBJ1-1, the V gene TRBV4-2; TRBD1 might be the D (5 bases). Deletions cut 4 bases from V and 6 bases from J, with 15 bases between. CDR3 length equals 14 residues. The germline V gene encodes CDR1 LGHNA and CDR2 YNFKEQ. For the CDR3, the DNA is TGTGCCAGCAGCCCGAGTTTGGGGGGGGCTGAAGCTTTCTTT. Translating gives CASSPSLGGAEAFF.

This sequence joins TRBV7-2 and TRBJ1-1; D ambiguous. Germline loops: CDR1 SGHTA, CDR2 FQGNSA. The CDR3 sequence is 13 residues long. V was shortened by 5 bases and J by 1 base, with 8 bases between the two germline ends. CDR3 residues: CASSAQRNTEAFF. The CDR3 DNA is TGTGCCAGCAGCGCACAAAGGAACACTGAAGCTTTCTTT.

This clone was observed once. The CDR3 sequence is CASSLVGTGFMNTEAFF. CDR3 bases: TGTGCCAGCAGCTTAGTCGGGACAGGCTTCATGAACACTGAAGCTTTCTTT. The chain links TRBV13 to TRBJ1-1; 8 bases match TRBD1. This CDR3 spans 17 amino acids. The germline V gene has CDR1 PRHDT and CDR2 FYEKMQ (reference sequence). V trimming: 1 base; J trimming: 0 bases; junction bases outside the gene matches: 7.

V usage is TRBV5-6 and J usage is TRBJ2-5; 8 nucleotides agree with TRBD1. CDR3 length: 14 amino acids. V dropped 3 bases and J dropped 6; count of bases not matched to a gene: 7. Per the germline V gene, CDR1 is SGHDT and CDR2 is YYEEEE. The CDR3 sequence: CASSYRTGQQTQYF. The CDR3 nucleotides read TGTGCCAGCAGCTACCGGACAGGGCAGCAGACCCAGTACTTC.

The genes are TRBV27 and TRBJ2-7; the match to TRBD2 covers 7 bases. Unmatched junction bases numbered 8, after V lost 0 bases and J lost 6 bases. The CDR3 is 15 amino acids. Per germline, CDR1 MNHEY and CDR2 SMNVEV (reference sequence). CDR3 amino acids: CASSLSAGAFFEQYF. CDR3 coding DNA: TGTGCCAGCAGTTTATCTGCGGGAGCGTTTTTCGAGCAGTACTTC.

The J gene is TRBJ2-3, the V gene TRBV5-1; 8 bases align to TRBD1. Per the germline V gene, CDR1 is SGHRS and CDR2 is YFSETQ. This CDR3 region has 16 residues. V trimming: 4 bases; J trimming: 0 bases; junction bases outside the gene matches: 7. The CDR3 DNA reads as TGCGCCAGCAGCCCCGGCAGGGGGCGTAGCACAGATACGCAGTATTTT. Translated: CASSPGRGRSTDTQYF.

The chain links TRBV19 to TRBJ1-4, with a weak D call TRBD1 (5 bases). Germline values: CDR1 LNHDA, CDR2 SQIVND (reference sequence). The CDR3 extends over 12 amino acids. V lost 6 bases, J lost 8 bases, and 10 bases lay in between. The CDR3 loop reads CASRGVGEKLFF. CDR3 nucleotide sequence: TGTGCCAGTAGAGGGGTTGGGGAAAAACTGTTTTTT.

The chain employs TRBV5-4 and TRBJ2-7; 11 bases line up with TRBD2. This CDR3 comprises 14 residues. Trimming took 4 bases from V and 5 from J; bases not matched to a gene: 5. Germline V gene lookup returns CDR1 SGHNT and CDR2 YYREEE (reference sequence). DNA for the CDR3: TGTGCCAGCAGCCCTAGCGGGAGGCTCCACGAGCAGTACTTC. Amino acid sequence: CASSPSGRLHEQYF.

In DNA form, the CDR3 reads TGTGCCAGCAGTAACCTAAGGACTAGCCCGGGGAATGAGCAGTTCTTC. This codes for CASSNLRTSPGNEQFF. The genes are TRBV6-6 and TRBJ2-1; TRBD2 matches at 8 bases. The V gene end was trimmed by 5 bases and the J gene end by 7 bases; junction bases not matched to a gene: 13. The CDR3 has 16 residues. The germline V gene has CDR1 MNHNY and CDR2 SVGAGI (reference sequence).